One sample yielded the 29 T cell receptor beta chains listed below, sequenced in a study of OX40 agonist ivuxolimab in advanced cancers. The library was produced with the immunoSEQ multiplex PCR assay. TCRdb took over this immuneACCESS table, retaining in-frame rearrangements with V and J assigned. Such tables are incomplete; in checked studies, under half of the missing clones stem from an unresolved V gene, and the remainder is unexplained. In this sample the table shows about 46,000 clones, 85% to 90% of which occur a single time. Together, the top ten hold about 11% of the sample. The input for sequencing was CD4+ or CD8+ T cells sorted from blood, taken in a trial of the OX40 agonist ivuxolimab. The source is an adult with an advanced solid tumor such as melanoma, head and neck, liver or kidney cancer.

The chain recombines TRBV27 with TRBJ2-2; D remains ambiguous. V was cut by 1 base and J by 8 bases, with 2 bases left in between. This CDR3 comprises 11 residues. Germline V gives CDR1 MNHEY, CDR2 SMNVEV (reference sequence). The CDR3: CASSLLGELFF. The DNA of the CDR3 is TGTGCCAGCAGTTTATTGGGGGAGCTGTTTTTT.

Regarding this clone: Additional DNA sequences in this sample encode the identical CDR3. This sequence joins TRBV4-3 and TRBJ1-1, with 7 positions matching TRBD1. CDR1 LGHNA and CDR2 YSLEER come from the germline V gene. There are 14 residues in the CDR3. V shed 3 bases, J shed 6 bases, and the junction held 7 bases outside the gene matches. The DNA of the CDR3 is TGCGCCAGCAGCCAGGATCTTGACAGGGCTGAAGCTTTCTTT. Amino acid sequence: CASSQDLDRAEAFF.

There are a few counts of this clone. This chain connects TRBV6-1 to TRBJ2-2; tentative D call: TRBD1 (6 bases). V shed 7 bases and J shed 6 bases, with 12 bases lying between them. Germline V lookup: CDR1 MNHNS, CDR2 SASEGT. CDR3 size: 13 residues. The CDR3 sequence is CASTPPGAGELFF. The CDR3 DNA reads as TGTGCCAGCACCCCTCCAGGGGCCGGGGAGCTGTTTTTT.

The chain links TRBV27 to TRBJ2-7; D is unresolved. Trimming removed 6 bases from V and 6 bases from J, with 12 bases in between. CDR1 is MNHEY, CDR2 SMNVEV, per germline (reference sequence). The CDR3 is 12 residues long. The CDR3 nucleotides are TGTGCCAGCAGCGGCAGGTACGGCGAGCAGTACTTC. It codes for CASSGRYGEQYF.

CDR3 in DNA: TGTGCTAGTGGTTTCGGGACAGGGGGCGCCTACGAGCAGTACTTC. Its translation is CASGFGTGGAYEQYF. The chain links TRBV12-5 to TRBJ2-7; TRBD1 matches 12 bases. Germline V gives CDR1 LGHNT, CDR2 FRNRAP. With V trimmed by 3 bases and J by 2 bases, 2 bases remained unmatched. This CDR3 has 15 amino acids.

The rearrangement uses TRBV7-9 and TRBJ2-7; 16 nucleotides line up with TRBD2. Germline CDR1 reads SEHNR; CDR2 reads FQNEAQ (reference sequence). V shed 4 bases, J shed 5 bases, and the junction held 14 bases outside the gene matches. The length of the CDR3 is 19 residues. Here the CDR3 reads CASSSPPGLAGGPVNEQYF. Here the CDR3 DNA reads TGTGCCAGCAGCTCCCCTCCGGGACTAGCGGGAGGGCCTGTGAACGAGCAGTACTTC.

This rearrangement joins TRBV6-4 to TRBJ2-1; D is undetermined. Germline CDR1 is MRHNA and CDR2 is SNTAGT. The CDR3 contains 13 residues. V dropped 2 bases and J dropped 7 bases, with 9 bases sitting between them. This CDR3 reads CASSDGLSNEQFF. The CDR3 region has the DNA TGTGCCAGCAGTGACGGTTTAAGTAATGAGCAGTTCTTC.

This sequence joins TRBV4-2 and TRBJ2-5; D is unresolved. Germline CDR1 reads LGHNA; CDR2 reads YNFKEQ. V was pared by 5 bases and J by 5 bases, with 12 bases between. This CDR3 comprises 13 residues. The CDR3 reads CASSFSPRETQYF. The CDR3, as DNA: TGTGCCAGCAGCTTTTCCCCGAGGGAGACCCAGTACTTC.

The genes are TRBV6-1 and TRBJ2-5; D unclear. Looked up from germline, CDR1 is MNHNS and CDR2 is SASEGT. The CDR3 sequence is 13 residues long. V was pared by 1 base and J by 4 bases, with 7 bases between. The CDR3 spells CASSEVAVETQYF. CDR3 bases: TGTGCCAGCAGTGAAGTGGCTGTAGAGACCCAGTACTTC.

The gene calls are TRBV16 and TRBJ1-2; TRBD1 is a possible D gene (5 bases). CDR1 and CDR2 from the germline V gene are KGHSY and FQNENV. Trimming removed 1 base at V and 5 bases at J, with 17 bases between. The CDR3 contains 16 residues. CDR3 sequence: CASSQWEGRSKYGYTF. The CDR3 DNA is TGTGCCAGCAGCCAATGGGAGGGGAGATCCAAGTATGGCTACACCTTC.

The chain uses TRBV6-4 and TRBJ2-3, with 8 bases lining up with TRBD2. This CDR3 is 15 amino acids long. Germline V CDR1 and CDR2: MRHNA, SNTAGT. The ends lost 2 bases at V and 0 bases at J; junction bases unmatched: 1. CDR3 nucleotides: TGTGCCAGCAGTGACACGGGGGGGAGCACAGATACGCAGTATTTT. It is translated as CASSDTGGSTDTQYF.

The CDR3 bases are TGTGCCAGCAGTGAGTCCCAGCCTTATAATTCACCCCTCCACTTT. It specifies CASSESQPYNSPLHF. The chain recombines TRBV25-1 with TRBJ1-6; D call uncertain. The CDR3 is made up of 15 amino acids. V was shortened by 3 bases and J by 4 bases, with 10 bases between the two germline ends. Germline CDR1 MGHDK, CDR2 SYGVNS.

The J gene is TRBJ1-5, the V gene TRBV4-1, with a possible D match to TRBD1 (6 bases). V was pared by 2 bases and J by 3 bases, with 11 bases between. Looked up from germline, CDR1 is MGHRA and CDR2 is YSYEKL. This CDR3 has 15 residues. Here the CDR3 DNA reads TGCGCCAGCAGCCAAAGAACAGGGCTCAATCAGCCCCAGCATTTT. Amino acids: CASSQRTGLNQPQHF.

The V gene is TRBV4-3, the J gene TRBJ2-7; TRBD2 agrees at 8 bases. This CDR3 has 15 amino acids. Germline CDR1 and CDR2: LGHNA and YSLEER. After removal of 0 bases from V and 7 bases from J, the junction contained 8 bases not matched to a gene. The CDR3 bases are TGCGCCAGCAGCCAAGACCGCGGGGGGTTCGAGGAGCAGTACTTC. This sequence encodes CASSQDRGGFEEQYF.

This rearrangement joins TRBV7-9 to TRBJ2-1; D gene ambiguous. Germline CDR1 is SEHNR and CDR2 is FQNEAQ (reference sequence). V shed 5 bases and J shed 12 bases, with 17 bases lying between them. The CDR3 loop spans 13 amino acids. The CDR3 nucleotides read TGTGCCAGCAGCACCGGACGAAGAGCAGGGCAGTTCTTC. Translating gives CASSTGRRAGQFF.

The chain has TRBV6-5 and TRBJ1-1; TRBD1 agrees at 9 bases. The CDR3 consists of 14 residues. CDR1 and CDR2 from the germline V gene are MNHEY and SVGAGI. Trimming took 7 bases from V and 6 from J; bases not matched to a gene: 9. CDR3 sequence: CASKVDRGRPEAFF. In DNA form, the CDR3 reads TGTGCCAGCAAAGTGGACAGGGGACGTCCTGAAGCTTTCTTT.

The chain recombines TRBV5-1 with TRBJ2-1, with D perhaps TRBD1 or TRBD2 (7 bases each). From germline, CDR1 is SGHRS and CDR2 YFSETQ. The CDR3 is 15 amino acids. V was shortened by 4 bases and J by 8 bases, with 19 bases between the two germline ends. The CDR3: CASSIRQGGHDEQFF. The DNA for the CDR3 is TGCGCCAGCAGCATTCGACAGGGAGGGCACGATGAGCAGTTCTTC.

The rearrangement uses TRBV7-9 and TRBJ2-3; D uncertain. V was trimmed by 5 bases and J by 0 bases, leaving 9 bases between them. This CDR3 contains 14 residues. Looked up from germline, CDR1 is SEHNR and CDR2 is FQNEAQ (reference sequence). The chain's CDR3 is CASSPILSTDTQYF. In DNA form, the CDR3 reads TGTGCCAGCAGCCCAATACTAAGCACAGATACGCAGTATTTT.

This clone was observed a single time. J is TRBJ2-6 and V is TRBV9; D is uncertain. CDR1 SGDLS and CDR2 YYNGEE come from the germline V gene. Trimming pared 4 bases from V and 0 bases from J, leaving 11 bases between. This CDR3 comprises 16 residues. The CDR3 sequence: CASSSSLGSGANVLTF. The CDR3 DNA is TGTGCCAGCAGCAGTTCCCTTGGCTCTGGGGCCAACGTCCTGACTTTC.

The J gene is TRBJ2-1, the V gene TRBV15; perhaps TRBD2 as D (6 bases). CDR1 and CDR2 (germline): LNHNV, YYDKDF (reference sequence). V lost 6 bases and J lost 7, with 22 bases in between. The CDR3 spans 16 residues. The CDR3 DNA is TGTGCCACCAGTACCCCCCGGGACTTGCCCCTGAATGAGCAGTTCTTC. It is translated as CATSTPRDLPLNEQFF.

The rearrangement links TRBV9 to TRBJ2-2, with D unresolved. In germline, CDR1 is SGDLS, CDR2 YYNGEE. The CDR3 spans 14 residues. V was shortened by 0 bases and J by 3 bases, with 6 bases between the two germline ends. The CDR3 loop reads CASSVGGDTGELFF. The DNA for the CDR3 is TGTGCCAGCAGCGTAGGGGGTGACACCGGGGAGCTGTTTTTT.

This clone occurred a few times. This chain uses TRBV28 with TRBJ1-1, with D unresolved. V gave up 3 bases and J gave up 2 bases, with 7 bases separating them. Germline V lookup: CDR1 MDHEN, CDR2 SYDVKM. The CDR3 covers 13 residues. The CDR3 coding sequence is TGTGCCAGCAGTTTGGTGCTCAACACTGAAGCTTTCTTT. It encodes CASSLVLNTEAFF.

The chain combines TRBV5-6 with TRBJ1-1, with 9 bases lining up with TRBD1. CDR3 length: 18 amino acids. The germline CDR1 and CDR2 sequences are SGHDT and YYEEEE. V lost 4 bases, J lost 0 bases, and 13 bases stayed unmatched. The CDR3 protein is CASSPTMGTGKVNTEAFF. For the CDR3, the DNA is TGTGCCAGCAGCCCGACCATGGGGACAGGGAAGGTGAACACTGAAGCTTTCTTT.

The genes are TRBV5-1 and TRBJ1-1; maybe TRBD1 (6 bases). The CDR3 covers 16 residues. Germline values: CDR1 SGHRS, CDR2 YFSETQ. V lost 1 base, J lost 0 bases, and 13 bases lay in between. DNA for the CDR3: TGCGCCAGCAGCTTGCCTCCGACAGGCATGAACACTGAAGCTTTCTTT. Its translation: CASSLPPTGMNTEAFF. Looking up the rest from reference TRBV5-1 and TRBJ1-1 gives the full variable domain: KAGVTQTPRYLIKTRGQQVTLSCSPISGHRSVSWYQQTPGQGLQFLFEYFSETQRNKGNFPGRFSGRQFSNSRSEMNVSTLELGDSALYLCASSLPPTGMNTEAFFGQGTRLTVV.

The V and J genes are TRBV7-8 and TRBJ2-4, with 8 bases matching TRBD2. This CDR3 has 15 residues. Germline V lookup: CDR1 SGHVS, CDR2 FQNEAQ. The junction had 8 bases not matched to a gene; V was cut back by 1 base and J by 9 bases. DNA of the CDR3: TGTGCCAGCAGCTTAGGCGGTAGCGGGAATGTCATTCAGTACTTC. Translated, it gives CASSLGGSGNVIQYF.

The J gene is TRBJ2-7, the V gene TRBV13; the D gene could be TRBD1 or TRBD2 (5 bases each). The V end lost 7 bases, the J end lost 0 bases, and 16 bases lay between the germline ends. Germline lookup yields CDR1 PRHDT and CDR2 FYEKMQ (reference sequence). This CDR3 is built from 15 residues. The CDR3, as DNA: TGTGCCAGCACCCTAGGGGACGGCCCCTCCTACGAGCAGTACTTC. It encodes CASTLGDGPSYEQYF.

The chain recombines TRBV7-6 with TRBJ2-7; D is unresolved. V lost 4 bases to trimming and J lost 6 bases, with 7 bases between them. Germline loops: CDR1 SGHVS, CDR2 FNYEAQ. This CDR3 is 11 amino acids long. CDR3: CASSYGLEQYF. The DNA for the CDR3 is TGTGCCAGCAGCTACGGGCTCGAGCAGTACTTC.

The CDR3 nucleotides read TGCGCCAGCAGCCAAGTCCTCCCAGGGGGAGAGACCCAGTACTTC. Translating it yields CASSQVLPGGETQYF. V is TRBV4-1 and J is TRBJ2-5; 7 bases align to TRBD1. The CDR3 length is 15 residues. Germline V gene lookup returns CDR1 MGHRA and CDR2 YSYEKL. The V gene end was trimmed by 1 base and the J gene end by 4 bases; junction bases not matched to a gene: 6.

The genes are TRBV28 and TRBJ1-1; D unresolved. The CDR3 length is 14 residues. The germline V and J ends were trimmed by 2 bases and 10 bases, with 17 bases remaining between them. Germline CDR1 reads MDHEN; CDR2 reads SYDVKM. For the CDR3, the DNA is TGTGCCAGCAGTTTAGGGCCCTTGTTCCCTGTAGCTTTCTTT. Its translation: CASSLGPLFPVAFF.